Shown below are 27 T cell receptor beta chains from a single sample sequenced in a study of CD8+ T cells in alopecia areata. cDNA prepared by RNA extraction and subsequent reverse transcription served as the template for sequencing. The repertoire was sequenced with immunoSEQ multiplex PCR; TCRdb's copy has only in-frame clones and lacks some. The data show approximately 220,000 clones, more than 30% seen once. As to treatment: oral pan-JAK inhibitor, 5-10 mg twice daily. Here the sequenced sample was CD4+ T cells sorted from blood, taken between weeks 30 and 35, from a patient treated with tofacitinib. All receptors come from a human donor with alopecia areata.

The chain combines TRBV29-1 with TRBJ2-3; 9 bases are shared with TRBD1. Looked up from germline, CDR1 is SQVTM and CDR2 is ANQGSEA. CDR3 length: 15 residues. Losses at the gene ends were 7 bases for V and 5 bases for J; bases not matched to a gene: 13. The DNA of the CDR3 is TGCAGCGCCCTGGTCCGGGACAGGGATGGAGATACGCAGTATTTT. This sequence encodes CSALVRDRDGDTQYF.

The chain's CDR3 is CASSQVNRGDQPQHF. CDR3 DNA: TGCGCCAGCAGCCAAGTCAACAGGGGAGATCAGCCCCAGCATTTT. J is TRBJ1-5 and V is TRBV4-1; 7 bases map to TRBD1. Germline loops: CDR1 MGHRA, CDR2 YSYEKL. The CDR3 has 15 amino acids. With 1 base clipped from V and 5 bases from J, the junction kept 5 bases outside the gene matches.

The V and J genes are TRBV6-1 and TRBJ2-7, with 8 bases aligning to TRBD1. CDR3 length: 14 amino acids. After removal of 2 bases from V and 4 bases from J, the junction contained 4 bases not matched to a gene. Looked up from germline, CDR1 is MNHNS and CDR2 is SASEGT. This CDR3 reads CASSETRGRYEQYF. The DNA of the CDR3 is TGTGCCAGCAGTGAAACCAGGGGGCGGTACGAGCAGTACTTC.

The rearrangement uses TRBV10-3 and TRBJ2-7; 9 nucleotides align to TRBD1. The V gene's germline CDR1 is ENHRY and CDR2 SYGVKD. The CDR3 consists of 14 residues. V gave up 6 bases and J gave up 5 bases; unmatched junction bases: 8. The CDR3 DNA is TGTGCCATCAGATGGGGACAGGGTAAGAACGAGCAGTACTTC. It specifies CAIRWGQGKNEQYF.

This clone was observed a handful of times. The CDR3 region is CASSFRTAYGYTF. The CDR3 region has the DNA TGTGCCAGCAGCTTTCGGACAGCCTATGGCTACACCTTC. The V and J genes are TRBV5-5 and TRBJ1-2; TRBD1 is a possible D gene (6 bases). The CDR3 has 13 residues. Germline lookup yields CDR1 SGHKS and CDR2 YYEKEE (reference sequence). Trimming removed 2 bases at V and 4 bases at J, with 9 bases between.

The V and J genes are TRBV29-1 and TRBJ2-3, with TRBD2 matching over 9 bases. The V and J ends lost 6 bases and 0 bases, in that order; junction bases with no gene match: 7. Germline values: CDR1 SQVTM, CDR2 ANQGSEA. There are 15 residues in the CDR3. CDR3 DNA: TGCAGCGTCCAAAGAGCGGGAGGCAGCACAGATACGCAGTATTTT. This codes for CSVQRAGGSTDTQYF.

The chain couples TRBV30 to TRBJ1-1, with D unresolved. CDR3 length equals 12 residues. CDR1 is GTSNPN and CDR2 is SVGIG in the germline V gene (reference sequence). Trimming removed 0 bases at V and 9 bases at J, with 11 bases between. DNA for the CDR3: TGTGCCTGGAGTGTAGTGAACATGAAAGCTTTCTTT. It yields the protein CAWSVVNMKAFF.

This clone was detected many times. CDR3: CAIGTSRYEQYF. DNA for the CDR3: TGTGCCATCGGGACGTCACGGTACGAGCAGTACTTC. The J gene is TRBJ2-7, the V gene TRBV25-1; D tentatively fits TRBD1 or TRBD2 (5 bases each). The CDR3 covers 12 residues. CDR1 and CDR2 from the germline V gene are MGHDK and SYGVNS. Between the trimmed V and J ends, which lost 10 bases and 4 bases, there was a span of 14 bases.

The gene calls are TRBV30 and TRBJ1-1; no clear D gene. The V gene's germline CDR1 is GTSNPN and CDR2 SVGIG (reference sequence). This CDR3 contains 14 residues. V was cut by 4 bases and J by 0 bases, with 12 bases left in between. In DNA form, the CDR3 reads TGTGCCTGGATTCGAGGGCCTATGAACACTGAAGCTTTCTTT. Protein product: CAWIRGPMNTEAFF.

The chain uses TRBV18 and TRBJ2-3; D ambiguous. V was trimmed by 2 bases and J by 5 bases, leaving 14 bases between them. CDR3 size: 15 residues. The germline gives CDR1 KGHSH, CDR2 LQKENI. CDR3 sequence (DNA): TGTGCCAGCTCACCATTAGGGATGGATGAAGATACGCAGTATTTT. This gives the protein CASSPLGMDEDTQYF.

CDR3 in amino acids: CASSPVPGQGTSSYEQYF. For the CDR3, the DNA is TGTGCCAGCAGCCCCGTCCCGGGACAGGGGACGAGCTCCTACGAGCAGTACTTC. The rearrangement joins TRBV25-1 to TRBJ2-7; 10 nucleotides match TRBD1. Trimming removed 6 bases from V and 0 bases from J; junction bases left unmatched: 14. Germline V gene data show CDR1 as MGHDK and CDR2 as SYGVNS. The CDR3 spans 18 residues.

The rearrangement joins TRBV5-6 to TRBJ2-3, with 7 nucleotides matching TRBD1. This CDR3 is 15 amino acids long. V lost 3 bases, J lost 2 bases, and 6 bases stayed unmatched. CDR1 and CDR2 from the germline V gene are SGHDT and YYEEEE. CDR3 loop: CASSWGTDSTDTQYF. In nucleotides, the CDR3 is TGTGCCAGCAGCTGGGGGACAGACTCCACAGATACGCAGTATTTT.

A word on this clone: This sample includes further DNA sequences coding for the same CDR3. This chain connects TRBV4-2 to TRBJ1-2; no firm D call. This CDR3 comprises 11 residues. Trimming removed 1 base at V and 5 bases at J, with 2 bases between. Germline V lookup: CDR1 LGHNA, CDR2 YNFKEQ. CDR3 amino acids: CASSQGYGYTF. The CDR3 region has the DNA TGTGCCAGCAGCCAAGGATATGGCTACACCTTC.

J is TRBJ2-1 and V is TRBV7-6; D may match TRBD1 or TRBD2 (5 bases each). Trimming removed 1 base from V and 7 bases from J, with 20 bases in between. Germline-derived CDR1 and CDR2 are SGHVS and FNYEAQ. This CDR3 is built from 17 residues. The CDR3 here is CASSLEGTVGVGNEQFF. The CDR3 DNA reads TGTGCCAGCAGCTTAGAAGGGACGGTAGGGGTGGGGAATGAGCAGTTCTTC.

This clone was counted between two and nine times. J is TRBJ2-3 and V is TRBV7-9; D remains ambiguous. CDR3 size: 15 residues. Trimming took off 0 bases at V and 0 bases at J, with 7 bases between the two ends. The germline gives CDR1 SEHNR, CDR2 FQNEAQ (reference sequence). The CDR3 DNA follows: TGTGCCAGCAGCTTAGCGCAGGTCAGCACAGATACGCAGTATTTT. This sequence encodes CASSLAQVSTDTQYF.

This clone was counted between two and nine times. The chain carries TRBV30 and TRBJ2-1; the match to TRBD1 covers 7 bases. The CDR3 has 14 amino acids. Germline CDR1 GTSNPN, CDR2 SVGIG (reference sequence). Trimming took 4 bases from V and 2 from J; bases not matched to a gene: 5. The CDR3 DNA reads TGTGCCTGGACGGACAGGACCCCCTACAATGAGCAGTTCTTC. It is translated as CAWTDRTPYNEQFF.

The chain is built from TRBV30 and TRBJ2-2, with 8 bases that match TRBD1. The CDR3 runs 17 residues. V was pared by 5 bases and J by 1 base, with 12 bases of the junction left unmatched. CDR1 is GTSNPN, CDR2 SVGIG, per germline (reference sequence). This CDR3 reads CAWSSLQGAGNTGELFF. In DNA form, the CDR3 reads TGTGCCTGGTCCTCTTTGCAGGGGGCAGGGAACACCGGGGAGCTGTTTTTT.

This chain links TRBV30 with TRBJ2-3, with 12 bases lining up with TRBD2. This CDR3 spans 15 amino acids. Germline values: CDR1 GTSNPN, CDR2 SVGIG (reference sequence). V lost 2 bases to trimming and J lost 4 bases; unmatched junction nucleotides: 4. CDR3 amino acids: CAWSFRLAGADTQYF. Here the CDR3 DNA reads TGTGCCTGGAGTTTTAGACTAGCGGGAGCAGATACGCAGTATTTT.

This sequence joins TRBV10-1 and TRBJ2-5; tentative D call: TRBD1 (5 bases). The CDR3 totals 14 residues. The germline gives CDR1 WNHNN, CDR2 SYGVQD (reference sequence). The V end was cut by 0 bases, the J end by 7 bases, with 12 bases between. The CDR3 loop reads CASSESGRVATQYF. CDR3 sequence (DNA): TGCGCCAGCAGTGAGTCGGGCAGGGTCGCGACCCAGTACTTC.

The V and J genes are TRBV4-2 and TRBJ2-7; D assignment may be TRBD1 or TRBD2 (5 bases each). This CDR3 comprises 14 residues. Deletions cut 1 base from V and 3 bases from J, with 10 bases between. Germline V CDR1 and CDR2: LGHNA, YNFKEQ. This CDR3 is CASSQGHGGYEQYF. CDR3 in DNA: TGTGCCAGCAGCCAAGGGCATGGGGGCTACGAGCAGTACTTC.

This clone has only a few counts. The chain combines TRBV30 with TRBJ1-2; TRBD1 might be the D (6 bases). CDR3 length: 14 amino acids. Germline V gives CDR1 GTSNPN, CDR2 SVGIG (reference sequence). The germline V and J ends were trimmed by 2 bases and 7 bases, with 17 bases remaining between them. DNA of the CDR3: TGTGCCTGGAGTACTGGAGGGGGGCAACGTGGCTACACCTTC. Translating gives CAWSTGGGQRGYTF.

The CDR3 spells CASSYLQFAGANVLTF. The CDR3 nucleotides read TGTGCCAGCAGTTACCTACAGTTCGCGGGGGCCAACGTCCTGACTTTC. The rearrangement uses TRBV6-5 and TRBJ2-6; D is unresolved. Trimming removed 2 bases from V and 4 bases from J, with 12 bases in between. CDR3 length: 16 residues. Germline CDR1 and CDR2: MNHEY and SVGAGI.

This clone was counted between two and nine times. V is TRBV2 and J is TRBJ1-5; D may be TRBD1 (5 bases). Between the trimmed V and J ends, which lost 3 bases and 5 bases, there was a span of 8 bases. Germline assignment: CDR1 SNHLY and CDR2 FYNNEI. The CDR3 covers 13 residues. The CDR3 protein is CASSEMGDQPQHF. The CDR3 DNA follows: TGTGCCAGCAGTGAGATGGGGGATCAGCCCCAGCATTTT.

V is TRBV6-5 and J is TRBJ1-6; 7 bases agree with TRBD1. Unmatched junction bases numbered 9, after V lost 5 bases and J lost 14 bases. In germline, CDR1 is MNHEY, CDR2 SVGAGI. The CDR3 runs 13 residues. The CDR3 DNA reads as TGTGCCAGCAGTATCGACAGGGCTAGAACCCTCCACTTT. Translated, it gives CASSIDRARTLHF.

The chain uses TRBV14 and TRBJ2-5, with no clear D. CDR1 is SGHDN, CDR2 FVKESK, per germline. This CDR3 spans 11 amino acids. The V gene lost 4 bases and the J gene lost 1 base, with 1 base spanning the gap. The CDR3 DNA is TGTGCCAGCAGCCGCCAAGAGACCCAGTACTTC. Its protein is CASSRQETQYF.

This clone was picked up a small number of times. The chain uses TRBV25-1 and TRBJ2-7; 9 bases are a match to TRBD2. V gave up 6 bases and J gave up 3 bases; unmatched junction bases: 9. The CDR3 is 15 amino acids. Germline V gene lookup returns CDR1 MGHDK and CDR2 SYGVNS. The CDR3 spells CASRPSSGSFYEQYF. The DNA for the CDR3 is TGTGCCAGCAGACCCAGTAGCGGGAGCTTCTACGAGCAGTACTTC.

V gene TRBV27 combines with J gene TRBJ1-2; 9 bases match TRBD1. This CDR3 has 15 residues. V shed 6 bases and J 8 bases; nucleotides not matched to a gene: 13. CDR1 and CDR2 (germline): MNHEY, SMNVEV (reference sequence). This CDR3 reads CASRGGRDRVLGYTF. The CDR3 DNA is TGTGCCAGCAGAGGCGGGCGGGACAGGGTATTAGGCTACACCTTC.